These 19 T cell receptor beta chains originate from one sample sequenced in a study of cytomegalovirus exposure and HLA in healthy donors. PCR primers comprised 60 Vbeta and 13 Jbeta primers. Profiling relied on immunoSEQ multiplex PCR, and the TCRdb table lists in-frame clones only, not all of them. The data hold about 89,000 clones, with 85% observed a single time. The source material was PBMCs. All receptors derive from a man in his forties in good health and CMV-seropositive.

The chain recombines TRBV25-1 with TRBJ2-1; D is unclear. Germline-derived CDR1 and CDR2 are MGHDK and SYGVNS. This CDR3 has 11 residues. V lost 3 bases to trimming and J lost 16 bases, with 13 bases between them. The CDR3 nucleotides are TGTGCCAGCAGTGAGTCTACTACGAGCTTCTTC. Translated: CASSESTTSFF.

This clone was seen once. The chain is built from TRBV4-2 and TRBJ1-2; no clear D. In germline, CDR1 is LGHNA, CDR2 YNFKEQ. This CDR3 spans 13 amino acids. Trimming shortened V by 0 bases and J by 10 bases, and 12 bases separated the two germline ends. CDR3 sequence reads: CASSQDRTDPYTF. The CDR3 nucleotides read TGTGCCAGCAGCCAAGATCGAACAGACCCCTACACCTTC.

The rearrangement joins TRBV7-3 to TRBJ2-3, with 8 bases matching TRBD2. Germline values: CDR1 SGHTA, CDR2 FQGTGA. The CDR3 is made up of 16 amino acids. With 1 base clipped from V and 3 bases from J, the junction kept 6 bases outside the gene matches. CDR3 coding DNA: TGTGCCAGCAGCTTAATACCGGGACTAGGAACAGATACGCAGTATTTT. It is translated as CASSLIPGLGTDTQYF.

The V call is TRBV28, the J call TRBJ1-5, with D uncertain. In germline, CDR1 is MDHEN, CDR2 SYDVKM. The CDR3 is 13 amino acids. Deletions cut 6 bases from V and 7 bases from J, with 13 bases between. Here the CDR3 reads CASSGEPRQPQHF. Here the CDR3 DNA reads TGTGCCAGCAGCGGGGAGCCTAGGCAGCCCCAGCATTTT.

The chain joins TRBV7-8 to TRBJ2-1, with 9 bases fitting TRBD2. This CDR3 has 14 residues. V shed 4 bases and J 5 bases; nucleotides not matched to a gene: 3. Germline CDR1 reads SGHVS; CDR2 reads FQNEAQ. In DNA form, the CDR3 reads TGTGCCAGCAGCTGGAGCGGGGGGAACAATGAGCAGTTCTTC. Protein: CASSWSGGNNEQFF.

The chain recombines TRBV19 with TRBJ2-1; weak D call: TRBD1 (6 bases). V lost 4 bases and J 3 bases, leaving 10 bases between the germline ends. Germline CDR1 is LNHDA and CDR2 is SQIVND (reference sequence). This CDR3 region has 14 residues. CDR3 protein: CASSRQGLYNEQFF. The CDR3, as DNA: TGTGCCAGTAGTAGGCAGGGGCTCTACAATGAGCAGTTCTTC.

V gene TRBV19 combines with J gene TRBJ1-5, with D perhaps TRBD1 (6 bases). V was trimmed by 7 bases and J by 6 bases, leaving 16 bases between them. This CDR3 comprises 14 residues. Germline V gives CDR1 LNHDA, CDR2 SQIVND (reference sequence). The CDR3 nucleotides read TGTGCCAGTACAAGTGGACCCAGGGGTCAGCCCCAGCATTTT. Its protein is CASTSGPRGQPQHF.

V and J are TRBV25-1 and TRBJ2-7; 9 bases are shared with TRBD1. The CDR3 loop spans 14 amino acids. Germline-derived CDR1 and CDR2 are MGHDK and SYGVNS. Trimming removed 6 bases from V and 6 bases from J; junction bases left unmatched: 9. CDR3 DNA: TGTGCCAGCAGAGGACAGGGGATGTTCAGCGAGCAGTACTTC. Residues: CASRGQGMFSEQYF.

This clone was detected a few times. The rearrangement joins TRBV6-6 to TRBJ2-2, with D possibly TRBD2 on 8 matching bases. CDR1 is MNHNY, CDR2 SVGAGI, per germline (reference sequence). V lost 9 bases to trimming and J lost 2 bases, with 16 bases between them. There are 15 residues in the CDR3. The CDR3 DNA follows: TGTGCCAGTGCCCCGGGAGGGGGCAACACCGGGGAGCTGTTTTTT. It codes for CASAPGGGNTGELFF.

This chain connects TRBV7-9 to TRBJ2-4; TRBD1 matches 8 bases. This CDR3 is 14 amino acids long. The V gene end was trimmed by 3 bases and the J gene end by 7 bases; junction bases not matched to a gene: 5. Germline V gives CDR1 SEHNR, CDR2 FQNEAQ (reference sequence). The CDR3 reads CASSLVTGANIQYF. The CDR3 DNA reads TGTGCCAGCAGCTTGGTGACAGGGGCGAACATTCAGTACTTC.

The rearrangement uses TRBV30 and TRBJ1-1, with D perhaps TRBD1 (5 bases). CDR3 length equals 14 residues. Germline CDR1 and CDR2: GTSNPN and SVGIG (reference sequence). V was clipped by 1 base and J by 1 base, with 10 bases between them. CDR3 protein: CAWSAGGENTEAFF. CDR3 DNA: TGTGCCTGGAGTGCCGGGGGTGAGAACACTGAAGCTTTCTTT.

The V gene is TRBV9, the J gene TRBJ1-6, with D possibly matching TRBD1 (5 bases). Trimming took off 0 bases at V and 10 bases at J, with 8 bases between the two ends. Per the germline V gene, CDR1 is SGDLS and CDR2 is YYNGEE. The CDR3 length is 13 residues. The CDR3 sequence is CASSVVGGSPLHF. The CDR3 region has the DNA TGTGCCAGCAGCGTAGTCGGGGGATCACCCCTCCACTTT.

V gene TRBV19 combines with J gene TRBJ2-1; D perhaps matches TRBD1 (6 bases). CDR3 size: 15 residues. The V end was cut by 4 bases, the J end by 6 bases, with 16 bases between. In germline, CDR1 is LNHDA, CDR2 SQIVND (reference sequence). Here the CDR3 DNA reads TGTGCCAGTAGTACAGGGGCTTATAGTGGCAATGAGCAGTTCTTC. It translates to CASSTGAYSGNEQFF.

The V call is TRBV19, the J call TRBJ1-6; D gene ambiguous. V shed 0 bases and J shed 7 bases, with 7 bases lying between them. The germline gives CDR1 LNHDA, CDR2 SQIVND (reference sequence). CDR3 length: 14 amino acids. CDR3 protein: CASSIEGSNSPLHF. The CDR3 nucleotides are TGTGCCAGTAGTATAGAGGGGAGCAATTCACCCCTCCACTTT.

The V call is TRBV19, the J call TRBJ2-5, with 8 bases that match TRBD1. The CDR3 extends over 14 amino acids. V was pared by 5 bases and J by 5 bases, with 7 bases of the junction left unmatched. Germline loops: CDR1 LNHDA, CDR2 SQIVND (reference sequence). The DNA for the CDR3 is TGTGCCAGTAGTTTAGGACAGGGAATGGAGACCCAGTACTTC. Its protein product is CASSLGQGMETQYF. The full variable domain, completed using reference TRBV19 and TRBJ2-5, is DGGITQSPKYLFRKEGQNVTLSCEQNLNHDAMYWYRQDPGQGLRLIYYSQIVNDFQKGDIAEGYSVSREKKESFPLTVTSAQKNPTAFYLCASSLGQGMETQYFGPGTRLLVL.

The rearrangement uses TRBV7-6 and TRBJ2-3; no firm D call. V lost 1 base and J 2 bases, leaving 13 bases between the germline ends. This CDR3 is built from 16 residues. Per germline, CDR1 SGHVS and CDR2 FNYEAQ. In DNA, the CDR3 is TGTGCCAGCAGCTTAGGGGCCAGCTTAACCACAGATACGCAGTATTTT. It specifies CASSLGASLTTDTQYF.

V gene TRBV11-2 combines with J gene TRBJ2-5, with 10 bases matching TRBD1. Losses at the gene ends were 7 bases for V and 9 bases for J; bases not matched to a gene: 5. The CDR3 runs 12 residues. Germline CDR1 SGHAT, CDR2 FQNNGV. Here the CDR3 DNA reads TGTGCCAGCATAGGGACAGGGGTGGCCCAGTACTTC. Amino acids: CASIGTGVAQYF.

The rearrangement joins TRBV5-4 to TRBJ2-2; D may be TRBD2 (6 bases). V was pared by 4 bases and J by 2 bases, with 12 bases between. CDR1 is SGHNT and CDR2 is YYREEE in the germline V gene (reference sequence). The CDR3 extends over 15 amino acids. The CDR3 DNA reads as TGTGCCAGCAGCAAGGGGACTGTTAACACCGGGGAGCTGTTTTTT. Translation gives CASSKGTVNTGELFF.

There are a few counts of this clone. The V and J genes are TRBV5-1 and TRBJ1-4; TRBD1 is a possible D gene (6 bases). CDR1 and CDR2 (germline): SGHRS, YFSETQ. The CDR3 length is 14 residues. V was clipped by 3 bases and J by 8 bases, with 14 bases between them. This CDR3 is CASSSTGVREKLFF. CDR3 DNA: TGCGCCAGCAGCTCGACAGGAGTCCGGGAAAAACTGTTTTTT.